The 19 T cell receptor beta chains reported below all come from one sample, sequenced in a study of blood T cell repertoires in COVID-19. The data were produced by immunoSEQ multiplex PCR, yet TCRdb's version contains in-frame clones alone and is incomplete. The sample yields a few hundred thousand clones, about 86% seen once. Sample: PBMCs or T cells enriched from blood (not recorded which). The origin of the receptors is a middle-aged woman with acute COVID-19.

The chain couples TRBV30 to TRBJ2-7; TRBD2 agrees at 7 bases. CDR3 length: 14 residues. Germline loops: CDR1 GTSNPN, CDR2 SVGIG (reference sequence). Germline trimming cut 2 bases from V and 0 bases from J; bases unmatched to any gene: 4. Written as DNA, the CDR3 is TGTGCCTGGAGTACGGGCGGGAGCTCCTACGAGCAGTACTTC. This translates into CAWSTGGSSYEQYF.

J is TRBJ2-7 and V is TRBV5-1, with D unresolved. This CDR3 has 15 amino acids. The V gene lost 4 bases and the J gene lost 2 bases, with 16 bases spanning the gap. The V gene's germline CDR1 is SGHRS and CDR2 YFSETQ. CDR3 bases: TGCGCCAGCAGCGAAGAGGAGAGAGGCCCCTACGAGCAGTACTTC. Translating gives CASSEEERGPYEQYF.

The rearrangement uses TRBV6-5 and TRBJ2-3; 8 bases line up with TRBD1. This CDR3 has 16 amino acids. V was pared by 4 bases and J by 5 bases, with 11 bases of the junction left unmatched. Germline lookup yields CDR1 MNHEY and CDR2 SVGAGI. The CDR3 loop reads CASSSFGQGRGDTQYF. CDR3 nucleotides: TGTGCCAGCAGTTCCTTCGGACAGGGAAGAGGAGATACGCAGTATTTT.

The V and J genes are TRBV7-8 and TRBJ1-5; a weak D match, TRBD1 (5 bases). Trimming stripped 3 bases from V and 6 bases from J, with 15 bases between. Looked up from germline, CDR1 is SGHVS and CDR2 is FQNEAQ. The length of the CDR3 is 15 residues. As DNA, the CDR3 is TGTGCCAGCAGCTTTTCCAGGGAAGGTAGTCAGCCCCAGCATTTT. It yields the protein CASSFSREGSQPQHF.

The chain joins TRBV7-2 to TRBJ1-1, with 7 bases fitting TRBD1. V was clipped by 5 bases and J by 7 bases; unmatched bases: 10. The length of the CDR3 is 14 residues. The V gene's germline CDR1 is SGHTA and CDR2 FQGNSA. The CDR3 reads CASSLRQGGGEAFF. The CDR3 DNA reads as TGTGCCAGCAGCCTTCGACAGGGAGGAGGTGAAGCTTTCTTT.

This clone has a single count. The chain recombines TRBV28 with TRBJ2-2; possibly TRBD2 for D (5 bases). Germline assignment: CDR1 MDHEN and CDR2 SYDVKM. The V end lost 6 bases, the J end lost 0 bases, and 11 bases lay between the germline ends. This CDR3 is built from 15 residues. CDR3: CASSRLTTNTGELFF. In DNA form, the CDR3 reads TGTGCCAGCAGCAGATTGACTACGAACACCGGGGAGCTGTTTTTT.

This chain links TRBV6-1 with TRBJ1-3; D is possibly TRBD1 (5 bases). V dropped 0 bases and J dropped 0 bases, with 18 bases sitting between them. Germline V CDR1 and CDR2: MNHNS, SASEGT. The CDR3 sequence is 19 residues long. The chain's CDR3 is CASSEAGSRQLASGNTIYF. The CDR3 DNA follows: TGTGCCAGCAGTGAAGCGGGCTCCCGACAGTTGGCCTCTGGAAACACCATATATTTT.

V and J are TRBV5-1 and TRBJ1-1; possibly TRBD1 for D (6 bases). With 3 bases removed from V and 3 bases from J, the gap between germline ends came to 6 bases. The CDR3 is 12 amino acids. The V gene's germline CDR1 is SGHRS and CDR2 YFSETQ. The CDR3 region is CASSSGDTEAFF. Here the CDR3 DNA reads TGCGCCAGCAGCTCAGGGGACACTGAAGCTTTCTTT.

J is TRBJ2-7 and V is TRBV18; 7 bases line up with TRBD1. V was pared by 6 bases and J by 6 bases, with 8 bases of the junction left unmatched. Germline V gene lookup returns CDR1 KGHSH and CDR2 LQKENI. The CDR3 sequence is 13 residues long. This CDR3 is CASSPGDRAEQYF. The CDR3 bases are TGTGCCAGCTCCCCCGGCGACAGGGCCGAGCAGTACTTC. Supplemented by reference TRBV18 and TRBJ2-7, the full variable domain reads NAGVMQNPRHLVRRRGQEARLRCSPMKGHSHVYWYRQLPEEGLKFMVYLQKENIIDESGMPKERFSAEFPKEGPSILRIQQVVRGDSAAYFCASSPGDRAEQYFGPGTRLTVT.

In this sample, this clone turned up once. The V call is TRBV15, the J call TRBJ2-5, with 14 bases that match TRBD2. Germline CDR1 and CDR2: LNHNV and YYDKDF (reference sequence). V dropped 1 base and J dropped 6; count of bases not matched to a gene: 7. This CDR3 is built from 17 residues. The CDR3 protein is CATSRAGLAGESKTQYF. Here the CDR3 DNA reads TGTGCCACCAGCAGAGCGGGACTAGCGGGAGAGTCAAAGACCCAGTACTTC.

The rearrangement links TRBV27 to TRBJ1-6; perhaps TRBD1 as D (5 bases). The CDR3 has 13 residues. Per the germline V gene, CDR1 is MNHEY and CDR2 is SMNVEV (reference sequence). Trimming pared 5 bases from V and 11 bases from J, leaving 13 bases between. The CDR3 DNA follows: TGTGCCAGCAGTCCCACGACAGCCGCACCCCTCCACTTT. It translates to CASSPTTAAPLHF.

The CDR3 DNA reads TGCGCCAGCAGCCAAGATAAAGAGAGGGGGGAGACCCAGTACTTC. It codes for CASSQDKERGETQYF. The genes are TRBV4-1 and TRBJ2-5, with D possibly matching TRBD1 (6 bases). This CDR3 has 15 amino acids. CDR1 is MGHRA, CDR2 YSYEKL, per germline. V was cut by 0 bases and J by 5 bases, with 13 bases left in between.

The CDR3 is CASSLRYQETQYF. The CDR3 nucleotides are TGTGCCAGCAGTTTACGGTACCAAGAGACCCAGTACTTC. The chain has TRBV28 and TRBJ2-5; D is undetermined. Germline loops: CDR1 MDHEN, CDR2 SYDVKM. Between the trimmed V and J ends, which lost 2 bases and 0 bases, there was a span of 4 bases. This CDR3 has 13 amino acids.

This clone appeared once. CDR3 amino acids: CAIRGTGLYEQYF. The CDR3 bases are TGTGCCATCAGAGGGACAGGGCTCTACGAGCAGTACTTC. The V and J genes are TRBV10-3 and TRBJ2-7; 9 bases match TRBD1. Losses at the gene ends were 6 bases for V and 3 bases for J; bases not matched to a gene: 3. The CDR3 loop spans 13 amino acids. The V gene's germline CDR1 is ENHRY and CDR2 SYGVKD.

CDR3 amino acids: CASSFMSGGGPQHF. Written as DNA, the CDR3 is TGTGCCAGCAGTTTCATGAGTGGTGGTGGGCCCCAGCATTTT. This sequence joins TRBV28 and TRBJ1-5; D gene ambiguous. The V and J ends lost 3 bases and 9 bases respectively, with 15 bases between them. CDR3 length: 14 residues. The germline V gene encodes CDR1 MDHEN and CDR2 SYDVKM.

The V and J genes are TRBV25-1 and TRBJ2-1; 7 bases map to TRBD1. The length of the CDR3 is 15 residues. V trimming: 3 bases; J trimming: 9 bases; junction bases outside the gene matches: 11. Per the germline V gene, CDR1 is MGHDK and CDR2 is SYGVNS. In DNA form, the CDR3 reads TGTGCCAGCAGTGACGCCGGGACAGCCCGGGGTGAGCAGTTCTTC. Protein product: CASSDAGTARGEQFF.

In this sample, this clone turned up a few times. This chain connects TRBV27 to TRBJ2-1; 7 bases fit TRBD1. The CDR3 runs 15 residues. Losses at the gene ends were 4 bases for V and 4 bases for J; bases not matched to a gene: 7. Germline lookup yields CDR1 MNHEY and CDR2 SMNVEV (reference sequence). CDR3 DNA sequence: TGTGCCAGCAGTTCTCCGGGGACAGCTTACAATGAGCAGTTCTTC. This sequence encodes CASSSPGTAYNEQFF.

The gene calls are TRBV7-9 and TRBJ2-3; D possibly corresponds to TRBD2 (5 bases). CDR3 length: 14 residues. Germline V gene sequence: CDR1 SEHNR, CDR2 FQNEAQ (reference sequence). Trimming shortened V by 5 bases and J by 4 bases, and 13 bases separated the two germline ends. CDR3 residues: CASSPADSPDTQYF. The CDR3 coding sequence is TGTGCCAGCAGCCCAGCGGACTCACCAGATACGCAGTATTTT. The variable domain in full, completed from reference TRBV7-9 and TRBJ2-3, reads DTGVSQNPRHKITKRGQNVTFRCDPISEHNRLYWYRQTLGQGPEFLTYFQNEAQLEKSRLLSDRFSAERPKGSFSTLEIQRTEQGDSAMYLCASSPADSPDTQYFGPGTRLTVL.

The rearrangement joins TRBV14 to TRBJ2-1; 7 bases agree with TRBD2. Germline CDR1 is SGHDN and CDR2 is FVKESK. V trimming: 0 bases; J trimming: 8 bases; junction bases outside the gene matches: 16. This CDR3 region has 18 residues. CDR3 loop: CASSQDTGPLRGSDEQFF. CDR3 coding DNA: TGTGCCAGCAGCCAAGATACGGGACCCCTACGCGGGAGCGATGAGCAGTTCTTC. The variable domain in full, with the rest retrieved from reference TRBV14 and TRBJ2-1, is EAGVTQFPSHSVIEKGQTVTLRCDPISGHDNLYWYRRVMGKEIKFLLHFVKESKQDESGMPNNRFLAERTGGTYSTLKVQPAELEDSGVYFCASSQDTGPLRGSDEQFFGPGTRLTVL.